The T cell receptor (beta chain) described here comes from a study of OX40 agonist ivuxolimab in advanced cancers. Concerning the study at large: The costimulatory receptor OX40 (CD134) was targeted by ivuxolimab, a fully human IgG2 agonistic monoclonal antibody. Intravenous ivuxolimab was administered to patients every 2 weeks at six dose levels: 0.01, 0.1, 0.3, 1.5, 3 and 10 mg/kg. Of the roughly 54 dose-escalation patients, hepatocellular carcinoma was present in approximately 20, melanoma in some 15, renal cell carcinoma in 9 and head and neck cancer in 9. In the dose-escalation cohort, 75% to 90% of patients were male, and the mean age was roughly 60 years with a range of about 20 to 79. Prior anti-PD-1, anti-PD-L1 or anti-CTLA-4 therapy was permitted, and approximately 40% of dose-escalation patients had received checkpoint inhibitors. Partial responses were achieved by three dose-escalation patients, of whom one had hepatocellular carcinoma and two had cutaneous melanoma. The point of sequencing TCRbeta in the periphery was to test whether ivuxolimab changed TCR sequence diversity and drove clonal T-cell expansion. The paper describes the monotherapy dose-escalation part (N of about 57 patients) of the phase I trial of ivuxolimab.

This clone was recorded only once. No cognate antigen has been identified for it. Its ends do not fully match the called genes, so a read error is possible. The trial excluded patients who had a history of autoimmune disease or who were on systemic immunosuppression. Peripheral blood for TCR sequencing was collected from all dose cohorts at baseline, on cycle 4 day 1, and on cycle 7 day 1. Samples came from an open-label, multicenter, first-in-human phase I dose-escalation trial of ivuxolimab. Adults with locally advanced or metastatic head and neck squamous cell, hepatocellular, melanoma or renal cell carcinoma were enrolled in the trial. Before TCR sequencing, CD4+ and CD8+ T cells were separately sorted from peripheral blood. For sequencing of the TCRbeta CDR3 region, genomic DNA was extracted from the sorted cells. TCRbeta CDR3 regions were sequenced using the immunoSEQ Assay. TCRdb retrieved this table from immuneACCESS and kept in-frame rearrangements only. Not all clones are present; in checked studies, unresolved V genes account for under half, and no reason is known for the remainder. This sample is represented by some 130,000 clones; around 91% of them were singletons. The ten largest clones represent approximately 0.55% of the sample.

The investigation overall reported the following: Low levels of normalized T-cell clonal expansion were also seen in some patients who did not respond. On average, CD8+ T cells showed more expanded clones than CD4+ T cells after ivuxolimab. At doses of 0.1 to 3.0 mg/kg, clonal expansion of both CD4+ and CD8+ blood T cells was observed from baseline to week 6. The antigen specificity of the clonally expanded peripheral T cells was not determined. In the 0.1-3.0 mg/kg groups, partial responders were among the patients with the lowest normalized peripheral clonal expansion, particularly in CD8+ T cells.

Sequences were derived from CD4+ or CD8+ T cells sorted from blood, sampled in a trial of the OX40 agonist ivuxolimab. The origin of this receptor is an adult with an advanced solid tumor such as melanoma, head and neck, liver or kidney cancer.

The DNA is as follows: TGCGCTAGCACCCTGGGGTCCTACAATGAGCAGTTCTTC. Translated, this gives CASTLGSYNEQFF. This chain joins TRBV5-1 to TRBJ2-1, with the D gene uncertain. Taken from cysteine to phenylalanine, the CDR3 has 13 residues. CDR3 DNA only is kept here, 39 bases in frame from base 1. From a lookup of the germline V gene, CDR1 and CDR2 are SGHRS and YFSETQ.